The present entry profiles one T cell receptor (beta chain) with its context. Its target is unknown. PCR used 60 Vbeta primers and 13 Jbeta primers. Clones were read by immunoSEQ multiplex PCR, and TCRdb kept only the in-frame ones, dropping some. The data contain over 90,000 clones, around 74% of them singletons. CDR1 and CDR2 (germline): MGHDK, SYGVNS. This CDR3 is built from 17 residues. Trimming took 3 bases from V and 0 from J; bases not matched to a gene: 3. The data originate from a study of cytomegalovirus exposure and HLA in healthy donors. Study overall: An early data release held 70 million to 90 million unique TCRs from HLA-typed donors. Points from the study as a whole: Later analysis associated a missense DCLRE1C variant with TCR beta V- and J-gene trimming. Among TCR sequences, most were rare, though some public TCRs appeared in many donors. In an earlier analysis, in roughly 580 donors, most V segments appeared productive either ~90% or ~30% of the time.

What was sequenced was PBMCs. The chain recombines TRBV25-1 with TRBJ2-6; TRBD1 matches at 9 bases. The TCR comes from a female donor in good health and CMV-seropositive. The CDR3 DNA sequence: TGTGCCAGCAGTGAGGGGACAGGGCTCTCTGGGGCCAACGTCCTGACTTTC. It codes for CASSEGTGLSGANVLTF.